Here is one T cell receptor (beta chain) with its context. No antigen is known for it. Base qualities are missing; no much larger clone stands one base away. V is trimmed back by 6 bases and J by 3 bases, and the junction contains 8 bases that no gene match accounts for. The cysteine opens and the phenylalanine closes a CDR3 of 14 amino acids. CDR3 DNA only is kept here, 42 bases in frame from base 1. Reading the germline V gene (reference sequence) gives CDR1 DFQATT and CDR2 SNEGSKA. Peripheral blood CD8+ and CD4+ T cells from healthy donors, Susac syndrome patients and multiple sclerosis patients were profiled using high-throughput TCR beta sequencing. The healthy donors served as controls matched for age and sex. Bulk CD8+ and CD4+ T cells were purified by magnetic negative isolation, while CD8+ TEMRA cells were enriched using FACS. Blood was collected in EDTA tubes and processed within 24 hours, with PBMCs isolated through density gradient centrifugation. PBMCs intended for TCR sequencing were frozen in liquid nitrogen and were later thawed in a 37 degrees C water bath. The sorted or isolated CD4+, CD8+ and CD8+ TEMRA cells had a purity of 90% or higher.

These data come from a study of CD8 T cells in Susac syndrome (dated by TCRdb to between 2019 and 2020). With regard to the full study: Whether CD8+ T cell activation and differentiation in Susac syndrome was antigen driven was tested using repertoire sequencing.

Study-wide conclusions, independent of this receptor: The study acknowledged that relatively few individuals were included in the TCR sequencing and HLA analysis.

RNA was extracted using the RNeasy kit, and roughly 0.45 to 1 microgram was reverse transcribed with random hexamers. TCR beta CDR3 regions were amplified with the immunoSEQ multiplex PCR assay covering 54 Vbeta and 13 Jbeta segments. PCR amplification bias was corrected by using a synthetic template baseline for primer optimization and computational correction. Per the authors' processing: Reads were assigned to V, D and J genes according to IMGT and analyzed in immunoSEQ Analyzer, with only productive sequences retained. Clonality was calculated as one minus the Shannon entropy normalized by log2 of the number of productive unique sequences. For each patient and control, public and private clones were evaluated among the 100 most prevalent clones. A clone was defined as Susac-specific if it was absent from the healthy and MS cohorts, from over 1,000 published viral clones and from other ImmuneACCESS disease sequences. TCRdb's own reprocessing of the public reads used fastp at Q25 and MiXCR and kept productive beta chains. For every CDR3 protein sequence, its rows merge into one entry that carries the most common genes and DNA. It is TCRdb's table, rather than the study itself, that gives the V and J calls and clone size. The sample has 120,000 to 150,000 distinct CDR3 sequences on record, 94% of them singletons. The leading ten clones occupy 0.065% to 0.1% of the sample.

This clonotype originated in a human donor in good health. The V and J genes are TRBV20-1 and TRBJ2-7; 10 junctional bases match TRBD2. Sequenced sample: CD4+ T cells from PBMCs. Here is the DNA: TGCAGTGCGACGCTAGCGGGAGCGTTCTACGAGCAGTACTTC. It specifies CSATLAGAFYEQYF.